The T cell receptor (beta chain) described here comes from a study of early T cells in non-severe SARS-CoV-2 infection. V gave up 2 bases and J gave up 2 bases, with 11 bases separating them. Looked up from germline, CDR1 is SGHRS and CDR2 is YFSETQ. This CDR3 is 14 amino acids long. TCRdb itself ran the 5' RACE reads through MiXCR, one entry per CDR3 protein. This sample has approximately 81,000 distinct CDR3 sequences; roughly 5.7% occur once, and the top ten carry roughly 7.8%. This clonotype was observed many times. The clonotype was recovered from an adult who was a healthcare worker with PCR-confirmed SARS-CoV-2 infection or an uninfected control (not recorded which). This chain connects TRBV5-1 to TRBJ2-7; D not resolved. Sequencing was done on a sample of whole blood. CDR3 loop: CASSLSLGPYEQYF. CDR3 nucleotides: TGCGCCAGCAGCTTATCGCTGGGCCCCTACGAGCAGTACTTC.